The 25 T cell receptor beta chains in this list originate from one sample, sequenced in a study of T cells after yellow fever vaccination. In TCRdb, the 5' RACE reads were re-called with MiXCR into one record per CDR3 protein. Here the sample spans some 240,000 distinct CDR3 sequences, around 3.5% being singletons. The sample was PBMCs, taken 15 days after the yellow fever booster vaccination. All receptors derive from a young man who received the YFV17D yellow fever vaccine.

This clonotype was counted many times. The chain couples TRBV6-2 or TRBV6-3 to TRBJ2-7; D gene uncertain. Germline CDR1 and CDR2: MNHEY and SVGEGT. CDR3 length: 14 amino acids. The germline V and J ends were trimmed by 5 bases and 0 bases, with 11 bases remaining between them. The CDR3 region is CASSEPGSSYEQYF. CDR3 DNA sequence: TGTGCCAGCAGTGAACCCGGGTCCTCCTACGAGCAGTACTTC.

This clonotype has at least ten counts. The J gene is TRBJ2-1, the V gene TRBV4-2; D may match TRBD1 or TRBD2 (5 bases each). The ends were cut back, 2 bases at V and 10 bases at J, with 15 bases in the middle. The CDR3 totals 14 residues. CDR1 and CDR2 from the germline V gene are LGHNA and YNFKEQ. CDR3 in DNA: TGTGCCAGCAGCCAAAGGGAGACCGAGGGGGAGCAGTTCTTC. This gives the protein CASSQRETEGEQFF.

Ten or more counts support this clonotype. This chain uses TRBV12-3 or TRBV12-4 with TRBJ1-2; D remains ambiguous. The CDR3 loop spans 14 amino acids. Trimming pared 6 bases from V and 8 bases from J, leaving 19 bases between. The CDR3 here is CASSHGRVRRGYTF. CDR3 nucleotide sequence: TGTGCCAGCAGCCACGGGAGGGTCCGACGGGGCTACACCTTC.

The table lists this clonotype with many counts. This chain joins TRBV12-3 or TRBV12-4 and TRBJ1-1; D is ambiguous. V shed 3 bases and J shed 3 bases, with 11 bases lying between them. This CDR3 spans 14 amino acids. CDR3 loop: CASSFKAFYTEAFF. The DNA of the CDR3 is TGTGCCAGCAGTTTTAAGGCCTTTTACACTGAAGCTTTCTTT.

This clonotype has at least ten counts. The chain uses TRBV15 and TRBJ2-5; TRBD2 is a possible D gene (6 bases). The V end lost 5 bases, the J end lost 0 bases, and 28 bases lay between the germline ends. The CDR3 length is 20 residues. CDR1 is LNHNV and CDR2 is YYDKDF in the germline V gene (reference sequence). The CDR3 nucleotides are TGTGCCACCAGCGGGACCGGGGGTGGCGGAGCAATCTTATACCAAGAGACCCAGTACTTC. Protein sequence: CATSGTGGGGAILYQETQYF.

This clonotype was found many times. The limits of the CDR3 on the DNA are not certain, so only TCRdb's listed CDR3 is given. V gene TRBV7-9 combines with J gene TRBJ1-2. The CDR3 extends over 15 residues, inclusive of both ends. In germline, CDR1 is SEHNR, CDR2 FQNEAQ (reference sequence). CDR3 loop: CASSHISAQVYGYTF.

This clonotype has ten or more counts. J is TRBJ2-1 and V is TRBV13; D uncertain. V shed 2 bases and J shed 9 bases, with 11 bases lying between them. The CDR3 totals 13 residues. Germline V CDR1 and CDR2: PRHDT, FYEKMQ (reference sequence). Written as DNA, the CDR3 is TGTGCCAGCAGCTTATCCGTAGACCCTGAGCAGTTCTTC. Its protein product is CASSLSVDPEQFF.

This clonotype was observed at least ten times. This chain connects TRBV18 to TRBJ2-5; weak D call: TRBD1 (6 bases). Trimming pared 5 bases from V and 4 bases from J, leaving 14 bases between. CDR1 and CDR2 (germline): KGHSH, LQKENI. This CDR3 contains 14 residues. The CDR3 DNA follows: TGTGCCAGCTCAACCGGAACAGGGACAGAGACCCAGTACTTC. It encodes CASSTGTGTETQYF.

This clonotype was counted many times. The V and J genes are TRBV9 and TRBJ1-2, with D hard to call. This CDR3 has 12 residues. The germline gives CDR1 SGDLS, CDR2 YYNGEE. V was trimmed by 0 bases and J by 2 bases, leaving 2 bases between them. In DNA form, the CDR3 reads TGTGCCAGCAGCGTAGCGAACTATGGCTACACCTTC. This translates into CASSVANYGYTF.

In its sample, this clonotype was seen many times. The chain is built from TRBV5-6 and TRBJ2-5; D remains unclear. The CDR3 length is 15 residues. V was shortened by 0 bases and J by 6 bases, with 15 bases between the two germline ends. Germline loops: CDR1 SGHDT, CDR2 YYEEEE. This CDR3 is CASSLVSAVWQTQYF. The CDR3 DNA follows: TGTGCCAGCAGCTTGGTATCAGCCGTGTGGCAGACCCAGTACTTC.

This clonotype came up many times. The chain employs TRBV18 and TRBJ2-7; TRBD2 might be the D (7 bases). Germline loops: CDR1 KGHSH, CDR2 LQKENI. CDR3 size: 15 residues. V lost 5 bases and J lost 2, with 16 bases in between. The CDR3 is CASSRLGGPTYEQYV. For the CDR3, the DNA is TGTGCCAGCTCAAGGCTGGGGGGGCCCACCTACGAGCAGTACGTC.

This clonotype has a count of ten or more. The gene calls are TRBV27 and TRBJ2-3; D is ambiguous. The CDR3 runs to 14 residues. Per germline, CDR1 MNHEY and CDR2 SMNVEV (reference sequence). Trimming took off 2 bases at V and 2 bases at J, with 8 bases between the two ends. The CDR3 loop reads CASSLDRHTDTQYF. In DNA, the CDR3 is TGTGCCAGCAGTTTAGATAGACACACAGATACGCAGTATTTT.

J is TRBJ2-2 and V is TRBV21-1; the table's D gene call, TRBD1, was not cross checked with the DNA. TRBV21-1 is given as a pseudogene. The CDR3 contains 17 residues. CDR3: CASRNRAKGPNTGELFF. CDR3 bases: TGTGCCAGCAGGAACAGGGCAAAGGGACCGAACACCGGGGAGCTGTTTTTT.

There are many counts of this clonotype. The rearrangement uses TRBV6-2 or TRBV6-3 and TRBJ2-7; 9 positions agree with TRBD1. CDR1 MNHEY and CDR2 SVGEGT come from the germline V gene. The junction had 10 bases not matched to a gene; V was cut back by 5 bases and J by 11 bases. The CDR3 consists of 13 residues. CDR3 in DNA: TGTGCCAGCAGTCCCGGGACAGGGAGAGAAAAGTACGTC. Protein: CASSPGTGREKYV.

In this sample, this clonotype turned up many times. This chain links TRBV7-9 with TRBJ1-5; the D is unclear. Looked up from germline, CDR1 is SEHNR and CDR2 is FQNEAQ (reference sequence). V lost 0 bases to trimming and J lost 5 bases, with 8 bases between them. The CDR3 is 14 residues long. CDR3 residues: CASSLASGYQPQHF. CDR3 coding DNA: TGTGCCAGCAGCTTAGCTTCAGGATATCAGCCCCAGCATTTT.

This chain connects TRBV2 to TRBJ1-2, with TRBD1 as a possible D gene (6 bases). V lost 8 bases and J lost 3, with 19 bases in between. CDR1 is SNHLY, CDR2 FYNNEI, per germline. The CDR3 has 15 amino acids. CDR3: CASPRDNTPYYGYTF. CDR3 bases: TGTGCCAGCCCCAGGGACAATACCCCGTACTATGGCTACACCTTC.

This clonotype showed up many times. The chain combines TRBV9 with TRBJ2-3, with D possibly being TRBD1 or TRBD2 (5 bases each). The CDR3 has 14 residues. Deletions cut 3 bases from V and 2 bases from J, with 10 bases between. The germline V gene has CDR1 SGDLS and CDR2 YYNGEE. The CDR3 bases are TGTGCCAGCAGCGACGGGGCGACCACAGATACGCAGTATTTT. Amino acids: CASSDGATTDTQYF.

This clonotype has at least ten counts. CDR3 in DNA: TGCGCCAGCAGCTTGGAAGGTGGATGGAATTCACCCCTCCACTTT. Protein sequence: CASSLEGGWNSPLHF. V gene TRBV5-1 combines with J gene TRBJ1-6; D call uncertain. V shed 0 bases and J shed 7 bases, with 11 bases lying between them. The CDR3 consists of 15 residues. Germline V gene sequence: CDR1 SGHRS, CDR2 YFSETQ.

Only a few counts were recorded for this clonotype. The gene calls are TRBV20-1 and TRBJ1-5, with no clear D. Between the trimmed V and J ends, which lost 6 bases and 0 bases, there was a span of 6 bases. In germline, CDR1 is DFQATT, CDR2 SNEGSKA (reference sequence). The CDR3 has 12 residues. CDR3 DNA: TGCAGTGCCAGGAATAGCAATCAGCCCCAGCATTTT. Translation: CSARNSNQPQHF.

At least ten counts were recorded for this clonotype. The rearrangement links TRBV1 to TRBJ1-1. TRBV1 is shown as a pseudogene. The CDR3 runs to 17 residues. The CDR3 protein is CTSSQEIVGEVLSEAFF. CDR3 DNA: TGCACCAGCAGCCAAGAGATCGTCGGGGAGGTCTTGTCTGAAGCTTTCTTT.

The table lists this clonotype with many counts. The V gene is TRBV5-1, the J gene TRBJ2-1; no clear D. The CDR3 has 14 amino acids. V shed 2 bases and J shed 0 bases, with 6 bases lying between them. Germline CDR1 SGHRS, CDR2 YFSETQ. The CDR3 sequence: CASSFPSSYNEQFF. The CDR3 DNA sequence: TGCGCCAGCAGCTTTCCGAGCTCCTACAATGAGCAGTTCTTC.

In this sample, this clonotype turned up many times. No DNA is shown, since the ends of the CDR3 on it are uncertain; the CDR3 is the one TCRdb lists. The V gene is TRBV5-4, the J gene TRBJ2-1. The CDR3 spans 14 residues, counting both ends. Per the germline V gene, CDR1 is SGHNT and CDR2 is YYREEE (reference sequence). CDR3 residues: CASSFGPGDNEQFF.

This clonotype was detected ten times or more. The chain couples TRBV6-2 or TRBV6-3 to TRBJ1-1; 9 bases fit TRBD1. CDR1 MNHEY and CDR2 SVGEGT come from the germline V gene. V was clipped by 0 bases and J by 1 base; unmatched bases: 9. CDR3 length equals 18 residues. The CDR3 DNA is TGTGCCAGCAGTTACTCGAATACGGGGACAGGGAAGAACACTGAAGCTTTCTTT. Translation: CASSYSNTGTGKNTEAFF.

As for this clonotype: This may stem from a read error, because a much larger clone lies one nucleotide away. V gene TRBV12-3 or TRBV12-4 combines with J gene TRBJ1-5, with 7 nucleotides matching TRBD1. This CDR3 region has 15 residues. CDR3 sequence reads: CASSVGTDSDQPQHF. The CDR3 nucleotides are TGTGCCAGCAGTGTAGGGACAGATAGCGATCAGCCCCAGCATTTT.

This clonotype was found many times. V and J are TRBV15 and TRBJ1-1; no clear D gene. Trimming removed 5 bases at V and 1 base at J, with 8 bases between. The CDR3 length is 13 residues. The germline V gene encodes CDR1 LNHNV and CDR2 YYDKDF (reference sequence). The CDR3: CATSARENTEAFF. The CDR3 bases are TGTGCCACCAGCGCGAGGGAGAACACTGAAGCTTTCTTT.